A single sample is the source of the 29 T cell receptor beta chains below, sequenced in a study of regulatory T cells in long-lasting Graves disease. The time point: newly diagnosed GD, antithyroid drugs for less than 3 months. Scientists built the TCR library using RNA that was extracted from PBMCs. HTBI primers from iRepertoire and Arm-PCR of CDR3 regions yielded the TCR beta libraries. TCRdb ran MiXCR on the multiplex PCR reads and lists one entry per CDR3 protein. The sample includes approximately 470,000 distinct CDR3 sequences, about 17% of them seen just once. These same records also appear under a second study, on T cells in Graves' hyperthyroidism and ophthalmopathy.

The source material was peripheral blood mononuclear cells (PBMCs), sampled at new diagnosis, from a patient treated with antithyroid drugs. The origin of the receptors is a man aged 40-50 years with Graves disease.

In this sample, this clonotype turned up many times. CDR3 nucleotides: TGTGCCAGCAGTGAACCGCTGGGGACAGGGGGCTCGGATGAGCAGTTCTTC. Translation gives CASSEPLGTGGSDEQFF. This rearrangement joins TRBV6-1 to TRBJ2-1, with TRBD1 matching over 12 bases. The CDR3 spans 17 residues. The germline gives CDR1 MNHNS, CDR2 SASEGT. Trimming took 2 bases from V and 8 from J; bases not matched to a gene: 10.

This clonotype occurred a few times. V is TRBV29-1 and J is TRBJ2-7; a possible D gene is TRBD2 (5 bases). Germline-derived CDR1 and CDR2 are SQVTM and ANQGSEA. The CDR3 runs to 13 residues. Trimming left V 1 base short and J 2 bases short, with 9 bases between. CDR3 amino acids: CSVEGRGTYEQYF. The CDR3 region has the DNA TGCAGCGTTGAAGGTCGGGGAACCTACGAGCAGTACTTC.

This chain uses TRBV28 with TRBJ2-6; TRBD1 or TRBD2 may be the D gene (7 bases each). Germline assignment: CDR1 MDHEN and CDR2 SYDVKM. CDR3 size: 18 residues. The V end lost 6 bases, the J end lost 0 bases, and 18 bases lay between the germline ends. This CDR3 is CASRPGQGGSSGANVLTF. In DNA, the CDR3 is TGTGCCAGCAGACCCGGGCAGGGGGGGAGCTCTGGGGCCAACGTCCTGACTTTC.

Ten or more counts support this clonotype. This chain uses TRBV27 with TRBJ2-3; 9 bases match TRBD2. Germline V gene lookup returns CDR1 MNHEY and CDR2 SMNVEV (reference sequence). The CDR3 has 17 residues. V dropped 4 bases and J dropped 4; count of bases not matched to a gene: 12. CDR3 bases: TGTGCCAGCAGTTCCGGTTTTGGGCTAGCGGGATCAGATACGCAGTATTTT. Translation gives CASSSGFGLAGSDTQYF.

This clonotype showed up many times. This sequence joins TRBV6-2 or TRBV6-3 and TRBJ2-7; 7 nucleotides match TRBD2. The CDR3 spans 13 residues. From germline, CDR1 is MNHEY and CDR2 SVGEGT. Trimming removed 7 bases from V and 5 bases from J; junction bases left unmatched: 8. The CDR3 bases are TGTGCCAGCAAGGAGGTCGGACTAGACGAGCAGTACTTC. This gives the protein CASKEVGLDEQYF.

This clonotype was seen at least ten times. V usage is TRBV28 and J usage is TRBJ2-1; D is undetermined. The CDR3 runs 12 residues. V dropped 3 bases and J dropped 9 bases, with 9 bases sitting between them. Germline CDR1 reads MDHEN; CDR2 reads SYDVKM. CDR3 in DNA: TGTGCCAGCAGTTTTGGGGTGGGTGAGCAGTTCTTC. It codes for CASSFGVGEQFF.

In its sample, this clonotype was seen a few times. V and J are TRBV2 and TRBJ1-6; no firm D call. The V and J ends lost 7 bases and 9 bases respectively, with 13 bases between them. The CDR3 spans 13 residues. Germline CDR1 reads SNHLY; CDR2 reads FYNNEI. CDR3 in DNA: TGTGCCAGCAAAGGGAGTCAGAGTTCACCCCTCCACTTT. It translates to CASKGSQSSPLHF.

This chain connects TRBV12-3 or TRBV12-4 to TRBJ1-2, with 8 bases matching TRBD1. V lost 7 bases to trimming and J lost 0 bases; unmatched junction nucleotides: 10. The CDR3 is made up of 16 amino acids. The CDR3 DNA reads TGTGCCAGCACCAAAGGGCAGGGGGCGTCTAACTATGGCTACACCTTC. Amino acids: CASTKGQGASNYGYTF.

This chain links TRBV10-3 with TRBJ2-7; perhaps TRBD2 as D (5 bases). V dropped 6 bases and J dropped 3 bases, with 21 bases sitting between them. CDR1 is ENHRY and CDR2 is SYGVKD in the germline V gene. The CDR3 has 16 amino acids. CDR3: CAISQVKSSRDYEQYF. In nucleotides, the CDR3 is TGTGCCATCAGCCAAGTTAAATCTTCCCGGGACTACGAGCAGTACTTC.

This clonotype was observed at least ten times. The J gene is TRBJ2-5, the V gene TRBV2; no firm D call. V was trimmed by 6 bases and J by 0 bases, leaving 8 bases between them. Germline assignment: CDR1 SNHLY and CDR2 FYNNEI. There are 13 residues in the CDR3. DNA of the CDR3: TGTGCCAGCAGGGAAAAACACCAAGAGACCCAGTACTTC. This gives the protein CASREKHQETQYF. Drawing the rest from reference TRBV2 and TRBJ2-5, the complete variable domain is EPEVTQTPSHQVTQMGQEVILRCVPISNHLYFYWYRQILGQKVEFLVSFYNNEISEKSEIFDDQFSVERPDGSNFTLKIRSTKLEDSAMYFCASREKHQETQYFGPGTRLLVL.

This clonotype came up a few times. V gene TRBV9 combines with J gene TRBJ2-2, with 7 bases matching TRBD2. With 0 bases clipped from V and 4 bases from J, the junction kept 6 bases outside the gene matches. CDR1 is SGDLS and CDR2 is YYNGEE in the germline V gene. The CDR3 has 16 amino acids. The CDR3 sequence: CASSVGGGGITGELFF. The CDR3 DNA reads TGTGCCAGCAGCGTAGGGGGGGGAGGGATCACCGGGGAGCTGTTTTTT.

In the case of this clonotype: This clone may be a read error of a much larger clone one base away. As the CDR3 is not closed by the conserved phenylalanine or tryptophan, this likely results from a read error. The rearrangement joins TRBV6-1 to TRBJ1-2; 7 bases are a match to TRBD1. Trimming cost V 10 bases and J 6 bases; bases outside gene matches: 8. Per germline, CDR1 MNHNS and CDR2 SASEGT. CDR3 length: 12 residues. For the CDR3, the DNA is TGTGCCACCTCGCAGGGGGGGAATGGCTACACCTCC. Amino acids: CATSQGGNGYTS.

This clonotype is a singleton in its sample. Possible read error: a much larger clone is one base away. The chain is built from TRBV29-1 and TRBJ1-1, with D tentatively TRBD1 (5 bases). The CDR3 runs to 14 residues. Trimming stripped 6 bases from V and 3 bases from J, with 17 bases between. Per germline, CDR1 SQVTM and CDR2 ANQGSEA. The CDR3 loop is CSVLRPGHDTEAFF. The CDR3 bases are TGCAGCGTCCTCCGGCCGGGGCATGACACTGAAGCTTTCTTT.

This clonotype is a singleton in its sample. The rearrangement uses TRBV6-2 or TRBV6-3 and TRBJ2-3, with 8 positions matching TRBD1. This CDR3 region has 15 residues. Looked up from germline, CDR1 is MNHEY and CDR2 is SVGEGT. Trimming removed 7 bases from V and 2 bases from J; junction bases left unmatched: 8. As DNA, the CDR3 is TGTGCCAGCACAGGACAGGGACTCATCACAGATACGCAGTATTTT. It encodes CASTGQGLITDTQYF.

This clonotype was seen ten or more times. This sequence joins TRBV18 and TRBJ2-5; D uncertain. The CDR3 is made up of 12 amino acids. Germline V gene lookup returns CDR1 KGHSH and CDR2 LQKENI. V dropped 8 bases and J dropped 1 base, with 8 bases sitting between them. The CDR3 protein is CASSQVQETQYF. In nucleotides, the CDR3 is TGTGCCAGCAGCCAAGTCCAAGAGACCCAGTACTTC.

This clonotype was counted ten times or more. J is TRBJ2-1 and V is TRBV20-1; a weak D match, TRBD2 (6 bases). This CDR3 is 12 amino acids long. The germline V gene has CDR1 DFQATT and CDR2 SNEGSKA (reference sequence). Trimming shortened V by 2 bases and J by 5 bases, and 7 bases separated the two germline ends. CDR3 region: CSARLANNEQFF. CDR3 nucleotides: TGCAGTGCTAGACTAGCGAACAATGAGCAGTTCTTC.

As regards this clonotype: A much larger clone lies a single base off, so this may be a read error. The chain combines TRBV28 with TRBJ2-3; 11 nucleotides agree with TRBD2. Germline loops: CDR1 MDHEN, CDR2 SYDVKM. The CDR3 runs 15 residues. CDR3 coding DNA: TGTGCCAGCAGTGTACTAGCGGGAGTACCTAATGAGCAGTCCTTC. Translated: CASSVLAGVPNEQSF.

This clonotype has ten or more counts. This chain links TRBV19 with TRBJ2-7; 11 positions agree with TRBD2. Trimming removed 0 bases from V and 3 bases from J; junction bases left unmatched: 1. The CDR3 loop spans 15 amino acids. Germline lookup yields CDR1 LNHDA and CDR2 SQIVND (reference sequence). CDR3: CASSIDGTSGYEQYF. The CDR3 DNA is TGTGCCAGTAGTATAGACGGGACTAGCGGCTACGAGCAGTACTTC.

This chain joins TRBV19 and TRBJ1-5; D is undetermined. The V end lost 4 bases, the J end lost 0 bases, and 10 bases lay between the germline ends. Germline CDR1 LNHDA, CDR2 SQIVND (reference sequence). This CDR3 comprises 15 residues. CDR3 protein: CASSNMGYSNQPQHF. In nucleotides, the CDR3 is TGTGCCAGTAGTAACATGGGCTATAGCAATCAGCCCCAGCATTTT.

Many counts were recorded for this clonotype. This chain uses TRBV24-1 with TRBJ2-2, with 12 bases that match TRBD1. With 4 bases clipped from V and 4 bases from J, the junction kept 3 bases outside the gene matches. The CDR3 is 16 residues long. Germline V CDR1 and CDR2: KGHDR, SFDVKD. This CDR3 reads CATSDRDRGRTGELFF. In DNA form, the CDR3 reads TGTGCCACCAGTGACCGGGACAGGGGGCGCACCGGGGAGCTGTTTTTT.

This clonotype was detected many times. V is TRBV10-3 and J is TRBJ2-7, with TRBD2 as a possible D gene (5 bases). CDR1 and CDR2 (germline): ENHRY, SYGVKD. V was pared by 1 base and J by 2 bases, with 12 bases between. This CDR3 is built from 15 residues. The CDR3 is CAISEFWTQAYEQYF. Written as DNA, the CDR3 is TGTGCCATCAGTGAGTTCTGGACTCAAGCCTACGAGCAGTACTTC.

Many counts were recorded for this clonotype. V gene TRBV28 combines with J gene TRBJ2-3, with TRBD1 identical over 7 bases. CDR1 and CDR2 (germline): MDHEN, SYDVKM. With 1 base clipped from V and 2 bases from J, the junction kept 6 bases outside the gene matches. This CDR3 region has 16 residues. CDR3 sequence reads: CASSLLAGTATDTQYF. Written as DNA, the CDR3 is TGTGCCAGCAGTTTATTGGCCGGGACAGCCACAGATACGCAGTATTTT. Looking up the rest from reference TRBV28 and TRBJ2-3 gives the full variable domain: DVKVTQSSRYLVKRTGEKVFLECVQDMDHENMFWYRQDPGLGLRLIYFSYDVKMKEKGDIPEGYSVSREKKERFSLILESASTNQTSMYLCASSLLAGTATDTQYFGPGTRLTVL.

In the case of this clonotype: A much larger clone lies one base from this, so it may be a read error. The chain carries TRBV20-1 and TRBJ2-4; possibly TRBD1 for D (5 bases). Matching the DNA end better, TRBJ2-5 makes the J call doubtful. Germline V CDR1 and CDR2: DFQATT, SNEGSKA (reference sequence). The CDR3 has 12 amino acids. CDR3 loop: CSARAGAETQYF. CDR3 in DNA: TGCAGTGCTAGAGCTGGGGCCGAGACCCAGTACTTC.

This clonotype was counted many times. The V and J genes are TRBV28 and TRBJ2-7; TRBD2 matches 9 bases. CDR1 is MDHEN, CDR2 SYDVKM, per germline. The V segment lost 5 bases and the J segment 5 bases; nucleotides outside the gene matches: 7. The CDR3 totals 14 residues. The CDR3 loop reads CASSLAGGTHEQYF. CDR3 DNA sequence: TGTGCCAGCAGTCTGGCGGGAGGGACCCACGAGCAGTACTTC.

The sample holds many counts of this clonotype. The chain joins TRBV11-2 to TRBJ2-5, with 7 bases aligning to TRBD1. CDR3 length: 15 amino acids. Trimming took 4 bases from V and 5 from J; bases not matched to a gene: 10. The V gene's germline CDR1 is SGHAT and CDR2 FQNNGV. This CDR3 reads CASSYGDSLRETQYF. The CDR3 DNA is TGTGCCAGCAGCTACGGGGACAGCCTCAGGGAGACCCAGTACTTC.

This clonotype showed up many times. The chain employs TRBV11-2 and TRBJ2-7, with 7 positions matching TRBD2. The CDR3 totals 15 residues. V gave up 3 bases and J gave up 4 bases; unmatched junction bases: 9. Germline CDR1 and CDR2: SGHAT and FQNNGV. CDR3 protein: CASSFPQRGIYEQYF. CDR3 DNA sequence: TGTGCCAGCAGCTTTCCTCAGCGGGGCATTTACGAGCAGTACTTC.

This clonotype was recorded many times. The chain couples TRBV3-1 to TRBJ1-5; D remains unclear. The V and J ends lost 1 base and 0 bases respectively, with 10 bases between them. Germline CDR1 reads LGHDT; CDR2 reads YNNKEL (reference sequence). The CDR3 is 16 amino acids. The CDR3 region is CASSQGNLHSNQPQHF. For the CDR3, the DNA is TGTGCCAGCAGCCAAGGTAACCTTCATAGCAATCAGCCCCAGCATTTT.

This rearrangement joins TRBV29-1 to TRBJ2-7; tentatively, D is TRBD2 (6 bases). Deletions cut 6 bases from V and 4 bases from J, with 16 bases between. Germline CDR1 is SQVTM and CDR2 is ANQGSEA. The length of the CDR3 is 13 residues. This CDR3 is CSVVSGVGYEQYF. The CDR3 DNA is TGCAGCGTAGTTTCGGGAGTGGGTTACGAGCAGTACTTC.

This clonotype was counted at least ten times. The chain has TRBV28 and TRBJ1-1; D unclear. CDR3 length: 14 residues. Germline V gene sequence: CDR1 MDHEN, CDR2 SYDVKM. V lost 1 base and J 3 bases, leaving 9 bases between the germline ends. The CDR3 DNA sequence: TGTGCCAGCAGTTTATCCGGACGGTACACTGAAGCTTTCTTT. This encodes CASSLSGRYTEAFF.